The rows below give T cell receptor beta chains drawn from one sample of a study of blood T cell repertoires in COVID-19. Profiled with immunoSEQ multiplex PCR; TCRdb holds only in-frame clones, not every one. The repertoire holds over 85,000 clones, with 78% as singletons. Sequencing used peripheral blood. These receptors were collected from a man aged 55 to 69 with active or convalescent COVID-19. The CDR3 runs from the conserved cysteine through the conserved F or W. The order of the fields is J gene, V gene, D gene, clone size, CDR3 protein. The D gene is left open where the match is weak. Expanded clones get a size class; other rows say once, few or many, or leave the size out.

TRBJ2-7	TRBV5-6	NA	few	CASSLTGHYEQYF
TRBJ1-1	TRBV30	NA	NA	CAWSDPRGGHTEAFF
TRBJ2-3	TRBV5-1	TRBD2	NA	CASSLGTSADTQYF
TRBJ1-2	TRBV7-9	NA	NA	CASSLDGENGYTF
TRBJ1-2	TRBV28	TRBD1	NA	CASSLQGASGYTF
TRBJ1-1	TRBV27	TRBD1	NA	CASRWDQGAAEAFF
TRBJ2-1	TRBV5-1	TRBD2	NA	CASSLLGGSSYNEQFF
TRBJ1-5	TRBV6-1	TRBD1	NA	CASGEGRGRFNQPQHF
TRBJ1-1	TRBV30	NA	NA	CAWKFRGRKAFF
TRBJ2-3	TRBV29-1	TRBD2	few	CSVERTSGLTDTQYF
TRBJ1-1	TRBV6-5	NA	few	CASSTLQGEAFF
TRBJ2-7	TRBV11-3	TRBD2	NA	CASSNLAGGSYEQYF
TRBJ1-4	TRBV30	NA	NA	CAWSVSGVEKLFF
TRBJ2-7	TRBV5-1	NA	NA	CASSLVVGSYEQYF
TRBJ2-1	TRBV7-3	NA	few	CASSSPGNEQFF
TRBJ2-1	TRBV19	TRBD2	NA	CATGLAGIINEQFF
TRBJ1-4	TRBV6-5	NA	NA	CASRGGSIEKLFF
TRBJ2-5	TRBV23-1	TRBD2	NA	CASSQSEGSGLAGGGETQYF
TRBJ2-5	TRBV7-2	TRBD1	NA	CASSLRQGAYETQYF
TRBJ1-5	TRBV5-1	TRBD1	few	CASSSTGGNQPQHF
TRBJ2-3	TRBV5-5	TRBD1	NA	CASGKTGSPDTQYF
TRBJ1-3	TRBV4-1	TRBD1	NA	CASSQAATGVKGNTIYF
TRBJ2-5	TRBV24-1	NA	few	CATSPGGPQYF
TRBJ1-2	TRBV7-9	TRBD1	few	CASSSGTDYGYTF
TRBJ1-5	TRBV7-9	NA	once	CASSFGGGEPQHF
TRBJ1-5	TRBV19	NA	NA	CASRVSGAPQPQHF
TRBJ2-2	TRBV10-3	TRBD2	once	CAISGLASTGELFF